The 29 T cell receptor beta chains reported below all come from one sample, sequenced in a study of beta chain features in type 1 diabetes. The antigens of these receptors remain unknown. TCRB transcripts that were expressed got sequenced, as all of the isolated RNA had been reverse transcribed. Sequenced by immunoSEQ multiplex PCR; TCRdb stores in-frame clones only, minus some. The table shows around 360,000 clones, with around 12% occurring only once. Study-level points and caveats: Moderate yet significant TCRB CDR3 shortening was seen in Type 1 diabetes patients in all four CD4+ subsets.

The sample comprised naive CD4+ T cells from blood. The receptors were sampled from a woman younger than 35 with type 1 diabetes.

This sequence joins TRBV11-2 and TRBJ2-2; 10 bases are shared with TRBD2. V shed 6 bases and J 7 bases; nucleotides not matched to a gene: 11. In germline, CDR1 is SGHAT, CDR2 FQNNGV. This CDR3 comprises 16 residues. The CDR3 reads CASRSPGLARSGELFF. In nucleotides, the CDR3 is TGTGCCAGCAGATCGCCGGGACTAGCGCGCAGCGGGGAGCTGTTTTTT.

This clone has a handful of counts. This chain uses TRBV4-3 with TRBJ1-2; TRBD1 matches at 7 bases. The V gene's germline CDR1 is LGHNA and CDR2 YSLEER. V lost 2 bases and J lost 6; bases outside the gene matches: 12. This CDR3 region has 16 residues. Written as DNA, the CDR3 is TGCGCCAGCAGCCAAATAACGGGGACAGCTATTAATGGCTACACCTTC. Its protein product is CASSQITGTAINGYTF.

V is TRBV4-1 and J is TRBJ2-1, with 11 bases matching TRBD2. CDR3 length equals 17 residues. The germline CDR1 and CDR2 sequences are MGHRA and YSYEKL. After removal of 3 bases from V and 2 bases from J, the junction contained 6 bases not matched to a gene. CDR3 coding DNA: TGCGCCAGCAGCCAGGACCCGGGACTAGCGGCCTACAATGAGCAGTTCTTC. Encoded protein: CASSQDPGLAAYNEQFF.

This clone has more than one count but fewer than ten. The rearrangement links TRBV7-2 to TRBJ2-2, with 7 bases matching TRBD2. This CDR3 contains 16 residues. The V gene end was trimmed by 3 bases and the J gene end by 2 bases; junction bases not matched to a gene: 6. The germline V gene encodes CDR1 SGHTA and CDR2 FQGNSA. The CDR3 sequence is CASSFSGTTNTGELFF. CDR3 DNA: TGTGCCAGCAGCTTCTCCGGGACTACAAACACCGGGGAGCTGTTTTTT.

This clone was seen more than once but under ten times. The chain has TRBV20-1 and TRBJ1-1; the D gene is possibly TRBD1 (6 bases). V was cut by 7 bases and J by 14 bases, with 17 bases left in between. The CDR3 is made up of 10 amino acids. Germline CDR1 is DFQATT and CDR2 is SNEGSKA (reference sequence). Here the CDR3 DNA reads TGCAGTGTTATACAGGGATCGATGTTCTTT. Amino acids: CSVIQGSMFF.

In its sample, this clone was seen a few times. The gene calls are TRBV7-2 and TRBJ1-2, with 7 nucleotides matching TRBD1. This CDR3 spans 16 amino acids. Germline assignment: CDR1 SGHTA and CDR2 FQGNSA. J gave up 4 bases and V 0 bases, and 8 bases lay outside the gene matches. The CDR3 sequence is CASSLAPDRFAYGYTF. In DNA form, the CDR3 reads TGTGCCAGCAGCTTAGCGCCGGACAGGTTTGCCTATGGCTACACCTTC.

The chain joins TRBV5-4 to TRBJ2-7, with 11 bases aligning to TRBD2. The J segment lost 2 bases and the V segment lost 4 bases, leaving 11 bases of the junction unmatched. CDR1 and CDR2 (germline): SGHNT, YYREEE (reference sequence). The CDR3 has 17 amino acids. DNA for the CDR3: TGTGCCAGCAGCGGGAGGGTGATGACTAGCGGGACCTACGAGCAGTACTTC. This translates into CASSGRVMTSGTYEQYF. Full variable domain (rest looked up from reference TRBV5-4 and TRBJ2-7): ETGVTQSPTHLIKTRGQQVTLRCSSQSGHNTVSWYQQALGQGPQFIFQYYREEENGRGNFPPRFSGLQFPNYSSELNVNALELDDSALYLCASSGRVMTSGTYEQYFGPGTRLTVT.

This sequence joins TRBV2 and TRBJ2-1; D is possibly TRBD2 (6 bases). V was cut by 6 bases and J by 7 bases, with 10 bases left in between. Germline loops: CDR1 SNHLY, CDR2 FYNNEI. The CDR3 has 12 amino acids. Here the CDR3 reads CASSLRGNEQFF. The CDR3 DNA is TGTGCCAGCAGCCTCCGGGGGAATGAGCAGTTCTTC.

The chain has TRBV5-6 and TRBJ2-5; 10 bases are a match to TRBD1. The CDR3 runs to 15 residues. V shed 4 bases and J 5 bases; nucleotides not matched to a gene: 8. The germline V gene encodes CDR1 SGHDT and CDR2 YYEEEE. The CDR3 bases are TGTGCCAGCAGCCAGAAAGGGACAGGGGCCGAGACCCAGTACTTC. Its protein product is CASSQKGTGAETQYF. The variable domain in full, with the rest retrieved from reference TRBV5-6 and TRBJ2-5, is DAGVTQSPTHLIKTRGQQVTLRCSPKSGHDTVSWYQQALGQGPQFIFQYYEEEERQRGNFPDRFSGHQFPNYSSELNVNALLLGDSALYLCASSQKGTGAETQYFGPGTRLLVL.

The chain employs TRBV5-5 and TRBJ1-5, with 9 bases matching TRBD1. The V and J ends lost 2 bases and 0 bases, in that order; junction bases with no gene match: 3. The CDR3 covers 16 residues. CDR1 SGHKS and CDR2 YYEKEE come from the germline V gene (reference sequence). The CDR3 coding sequence is TGTGCCAGCAGCTTAGGACAGGGGTATAGCAATCAGCCCCAGCATTTT. This sequence encodes CASSLGQGYSNQPQHF. Full variable domain (missing parts from reference TRBV5-5 and TRBJ1-5): DAGVTQSPTHLIKTRGQQVTLRCSPISGHKSVSWYQQVLGQGPQFIFQYYEKEERGRGNFPDRFSARQFPNYSSELNVNALLLGDSALYLCASSLGQGYSNQPQHFGDGTRLSIL.

The chain combines TRBV28 with TRBJ1-4; D gene unclear. V lost 6 bases, J lost 3 bases, and 17 bases lay in between. The CDR3 contains 16 residues. CDR1 and CDR2 from the germline V gene are MDHEN and SYDVKM. The CDR3 DNA sequence: TGTGCCAGCAGCTGGGCCCAAGTCCACCCTAATGAAAAACTGTTTTTT. Residues: CASSWAQVHPNEKLFF. Filled out from reference TRBV28 and TRBJ1-4, the complete variable domain reads DVKVTQSSRYLVKRTGEKVFLECVQDMDHENMFWYRQDPGLGLRLIYFSYDVKMKEKGDIPEGYSVSREKKERFSLILESASTNQTSMYLCASSWAQVHPNEKLFFGSGTQLSVL.

This clone was recorded a few times. V gene TRBV11-3 combines with J gene TRBJ1-2; 8 nucleotides match TRBD1. V was clipped by 5 bases and J by 4 bases; unmatched bases: 6. Looked up from germline, CDR1 is SGHNT and CDR2 is YENEEA. The CDR3 contains 14 residues. The CDR3: CASSAIGQGYGYTF. The CDR3 DNA reads as TGTGCCAGCAGCGCTATTGGACAGGGCTATGGCTACACCTTC.

This clone has just a few counts. The chain recombines TRBV18 with TRBJ2-3; 10 positions agree with TRBD1. In germline, CDR1 is KGHSH, CDR2 LQKENI. The CDR3 is 16 amino acids. The junction had 6 bases not matched to a gene; V was cut back by 3 bases and J by 3 bases. CDR3 amino acids: CASSPTGTGVTDTQYF. The DNA for the CDR3 is TGTGCCAGCTCACCGACCGGGACAGGGGTTACAGATACGCAGTATTTT.

The genes are TRBV6-5 and TRBJ2-6, with D maybe TRBD1 (5 bases). CDR3 length: 15 residues. V lost 6 bases and J lost 0, with 9 bases in between. The germline V gene has CDR1 MNHEY and CDR2 SVGAGI. CDR3 sequence: CASRRQSSGANVLTF. CDR3 DNA: TGTGCCAGCAGACGACAGTCCTCTGGGGCCAACGTCCTGACTTTC.

This clone was seen a handful of times. V gene TRBV30 combines with J gene TRBJ2-2, with TRBD2 identical over 8 bases. The CDR3 extends over 14 amino acids. Germline CDR1 reads GTSNPN; CDR2 reads SVGIG (reference sequence). Trimming at V came to 3 bases and at J to 6 bases, leaving 6 bases not matched to a gene. CDR3: CAWRAGVVAGELFF. CDR3 DNA: TGTGCCTGGAGAGCGGGAGTGGTAGCCGGGGAGCTGTTTTTT.

J is TRBJ1-5 and V is TRBV7-2, with a tentative D call TRBD1 (5 bases). This CDR3 spans 15 amino acids. CDR1 and CDR2 from the germline V gene are SGHTA and FQGNSA. The V gene lost 0 bases and the J gene lost 4 bases, with 10 bases spanning the gap. As DNA, the CDR3 is TGTGCCAGCAGCTTAGCATCAGGGAATAATCAGCCCCAGCATTTT. This gives the protein CASSLASGNNQPQHF. The full variable domain, in which reference TRBV7-2 and TRBJ1-5 provide the parts outside the CDR3, is GAGVSQSPSNKVTEKGKDVELRCDPISGHTALYWYRQSLGQGLEFLIYFQGNSAPDKSGLPSDRFSAERTGGSVSTLTIQRTQQEDSAVYLCASSLASGNNQPQHFGDGTRLSIL.

The J gene is TRBJ2-1, the V gene TRBV18; 7 nucleotides line up with TRBD2. Germline V gives CDR1 KGHSH, CDR2 LQKENI. V gave up 3 bases and J gave up 7 bases; unmatched junction bases: 12. The CDR3 sequence is 16 residues long. This chain's CDR3 is CASSPRSLADGNEQFF. In DNA, the CDR3 is TGTGCCAGCTCACCCCGGAGTCTAGCGGACGGGAATGAGCAGTTCTTC.

The chain is built from TRBV30 and TRBJ2-5; a possible D gene is TRBD1 (5 bases). V lost 4 bases to trimming and J lost 5 bases, with 11 bases between them. The CDR3 sequence is 12 residues long. Germline V gives CDR1 GTSNPN, CDR2 SVGIG (reference sequence). The CDR3 DNA is TGTGCCTGGATAAAGCAGGGCGAGACCCAGTACTTC. This translates into CAWIKQGETQYF. The full variable domain, its missing parts supplied by reference TRBV30 and TRBJ2-5, is SQTIHQWPATLVQPVGSPLSLECTVEGTSNPNLYWYRQAAGRGLQLLFYSVGIGQISSEVPQNLSASRPQDRQFILSSKKLLLSDSGFYLCAWIKQGETQYFGPGTRLLVL.

This clone was counted a few times. The chain couples TRBV9 to TRBJ2-1; tentatively, D is TRBD1 (6 bases). This CDR3 has 15 amino acids. Germline-derived CDR1 and CDR2 are SGDLS and YYNGEE. V dropped 0 bases and J dropped 4 bases, with 11 bases sitting between them. The CDR3 nucleotides read TGTGCCAGCAGCGTAGATGAGGGGGTGTACAATGAGCAGTTCTTC. Translated: CASSVDEGVYNEQFF.

This clone occurred a few times. The rearrangement links TRBV6-5 to TRBJ2-1; TRBD2 matches at 10 bases. V shed 5 bases, J shed 5 bases, and the junction held 6 bases outside the gene matches. CDR1 is MNHEY and CDR2 is SVGAGI in the germline V gene. CDR3 size: 15 residues. CDR3 bases: TGTGCCAGCAGTCCACGGACTAGCGGAAACAATGAGCAGTTCTTC. This sequence encodes CASSPRTSGNNEQFF.

The chain is built from TRBV9 and TRBJ1-2; the match to TRBD1 covers 10 bases. The CDR3 length is 13 residues. V was pared by 3 bases and J by 8 bases, with 4 bases of the junction left unmatched. Germline V CDR1 and CDR2: SGDLS, YYNGEE. CDR3 bases: TGTGCCAGCAGCGCAGACAGGGGGCAAGGCTACACCTTC. Amino acid sequence: CASSADRGQGYTF.

V is TRBV7-9 and J is TRBJ1-4; maybe TRBD1 (5 bases). CDR3 length: 16 amino acids. Germline loops: CDR1 SEHNR, CDR2 FQNEAQ (reference sequence). Trimming took off 2 bases at V and 7 bases at J, with 17 bases between the two ends. The CDR3 protein is CASSLSGGRRAEKLFF. The DNA for the CDR3 is TGTGCCAGCAGCTTATCGGGTGGACGCAGGGCTGAAAAACTGTTTTTT. Complete variable domain (other parts from reference TRBV7-9 and TRBJ1-4): DTGVSQNPRHKITKRGQNVTFRCDPISEHNRLYWYRQTLGQGPEFLTYFQNEAQLEKSRLLSDRFSAERPKGSFSTLEIQRTEQGDSAMYLCASSLSGGRRAEKLFFGSGTQLSVL.

This clone turned up a few times. The chain links TRBV15 to TRBJ2-1; 13 bases are shared with TRBD2. The CDR3 has 17 residues. Trimming at V came to 0 bases and at J to 7 bases, leaving 6 bases not matched to a gene. Germline assignment: CDR1 LNHNV and CDR2 YYDKDF (reference sequence). Here the CDR3 reads CATSRDRRLAGGNEQFF. The CDR3 DNA is TGTGCCACCAGCAGAGATCGTCGACTAGCGGGAGGTAATGAGCAGTTCTTC.

In this sample, this clone turned up a few times. This sequence joins TRBV21-1 and TRBJ1-2. TRBV21-1 is a pseudogene segment. The CDR3 is 11 residues long. CDR3: CASSCRTQYTF. The CDR3 DNA reads TGTGCCAGCAGCTGCCGGACTCAGTACACCTTC.

CDR3 sequence: CASSLDRGATEAFF. The CDR3 nucleotides read TGCGCCAGCAGCTTAGACAGGGGAGCAACTGAAGCTTTCTTT. V is TRBV5-1 and J is TRBJ1-1, with 8 bases aligning to TRBD1. Germline V gene lookup returns CDR1 SGHRS and CDR2 YFSETQ. J gave up 5 bases and V 2 bases, and 5 bases lay outside the gene matches. The CDR3 sequence is 14 residues long.

The chain carries TRBV5-4 and TRBJ2-7; 14 nucleotides line up with TRBD2. The CDR3 has 15 amino acids. The ends lost 4 bases at V and 2 bases at J; junction bases unmatched: 2. Per the germline V gene, CDR1 is SGHNT and CDR2 is YYREEE (reference sequence). The CDR3 sequence is CASSRLAGGPYEQYF. The DNA of the CDR3 is TGTGCCAGCAGCCGACTAGCGGGAGGGCCCTACGAGCAGTACTTC.

The sample holds a few counts of this clone. This sequence joins TRBV7-2 and TRBJ1-2; 8 bases align to TRBD1. In germline, CDR1 is SGHTA, CDR2 FQGNSA. This CDR3 comprises 15 residues. The junction had 6 bases not matched to a gene; V was cut back by 5 bases and J by 1 base. CDR3 in DNA: TGTGCCAGCAGCACCCCGACAGGGGTTAACTATGGCTACACCTTC. This gives the protein CASSTPTGVNYGYTF.

This clone was found a few times. The rearrangement links TRBV2 to TRBJ2-1; tentatively, D is TRBD1 (5 bases). The CDR3 runs 14 residues. The germline V gene encodes CDR1 SNHLY and CDR2 FYNNEI. V gave up 2 bases and J gave up 0 bases, with 5 bases separating them. Here the CDR3 reads CASSERGSYNEQFF. CDR3 bases: TGTGCCAGCAGTGAAAGGGGCTCCTACAATGAGCAGTTCTTC.

The V gene is TRBV5-1, the J gene TRBJ2-3; D gene ambiguous. This CDR3 contains 14 residues. Germline V lookup: CDR1 SGHRS, CDR2 YFSETQ. Trimming left V 4 bases short and J 3 bases short, with 12 bases between. CDR3 sequence (DNA): TGCGCCAGCAGCCCTAATCTAGGTACAGATACGCAGTATTTT. Translating gives CASSPNLGTDTQYF.